The sequence of this TCR beta chain was determined in a study of T cells after yellow fever vaccination. Overall study context: Preparation of the low-cell-number fractions used SMART-Seq v4 Ultra Low Input. Notes on the study in general: The study found a weaker secondary response that peaked faster, day 5 versus 15. Detected again after the booster were most primary-vaccination clones, at nearly 97% CD4 and approximately 85% CD8.

By 5'RACE template switching, TCR cDNA was produced, with a universal primer site and UMIs added in the process. Each CDR3 protein is one row after TCRdb ran MiXCR on the 5' RACE reads. The sample lists almost 600,000 distinct CDR3 sequences, about 13% seen once, with 11% to 15% in the top ten. Concerning this clonotype itself: Its antigen remains unidentified.

The CDR3 runs to 15 residues. Trimming removed 5 bases from V and 0 bases from J, with 11 bases in between. Germline V gene sequence: CDR1 SEHNR, CDR2 FQNEAQ (reference sequence). The chain joins TRBV7-9 to TRBJ2-1; a weak D match, TRBD1 (5 bases). The receptor's source is a man aged 25 to 40 who received the YFV17D yellow fever vaccine. The input for sequencing was PBMCs, taken on the day of the yellow fever booster vaccination. The DNA of the CDR3 is TGTGCCAGCAGCCTCCGACAGACCTCCTACAATGAGCAGTTCTTC. Its protein product is CASSLRQTSYNEQFF.